The next 25 T cell receptor beta chains were all read from a single sample in a study of cytomegalovirus exposure and HLA in healthy donors. Primers: 60 Vbeta forward and 13 Jbeta reverse. Profiling relied on immunoSEQ multiplex PCR, and the TCRdb table lists in-frame clones only, not all of them. Here the sample spans 110,000 to 150,000 clones, 72% being singletons. The sequencing sample was made of PBMCs. Receptors originate from a man aged 40-49 years in good health and CMV-seronegative.

Only one count was recorded for this clone. The CDR3 DNA sequence: TGTGCCAGCAGTGAAGCCCTCAGGGCCCAGGGGGAGCTGTTTTTT. Residues: CASSEALRAQGELFF. The rearrangement joins TRBV2 to TRBJ2-2, with a possible D match to TRBD1 (5 bases). V gave up 0 bases and J gave up 8 bases, with 13 bases separating them. The CDR3 has 15 residues. The germline gives CDR1 SNHLY, CDR2 FYNNEI.

The CDR3 DNA sequence: TGTGCCAGCAGCCCGATGACAGGCGGCCAGGGTGAAGCTTTCTTT. Encoded protein: CASSPMTGGQGEAFF. The chain recombines TRBV5-6 with TRBJ1-1; maybe TRBD1 (6 bases). CDR1 is SGHDT and CDR2 is YYEEEE in the germline V gene. With 4 bases removed from V and 7 bases from J, the gap between germline ends came to 20 bases. The CDR3 has 15 amino acids. Complete variable domain (other parts from reference TRBV5-6 and TRBJ1-1): DAGVTQSPTHLIKTRGQQVTLRCSPKSGHDTVSWYQQALGQGPQFIFQYYEEEERQRGNFPDRFSGHQFPNYSSELNVNALLLGDSALYLCASSPMTGGQGEAFFGQGTRLTVV.

This clone was detected once. V and J are TRBV4-3 and TRBJ2-5; 8 bases are shared with TRBD1. From germline, CDR1 is LGHNA and CDR2 YSLEER. The ends lost 3 bases at V and 3 bases at J; junction bases unmatched: 6. The CDR3 has 15 amino acids. CDR3 DNA: TGCGCCAGCAGCCAGGGCCAGGGGGCGAAAGAGACCCAGTACTTC. Translation gives CASSQGQGAKETQYF.

This sequence joins TRBV10-3 and TRBJ1-2, with 7 bases lining up with TRBD1. The V gene's germline CDR1 is ENHRY and CDR2 SYGVKD. The V and J ends lost 5 bases and 9 bases, in that order; junction bases with no gene match: 9. The CDR3 sequence is 13 residues long. In DNA, the CDR3 is TGTGCCATCAGTAGATCACAGGGGAATAGCTACACCTTC. It yields the protein CAISRSQGNSYTF.

The chain uses TRBV7-9 and TRBJ1-1, with no clear D. The CDR3 runs 14 residues. CDR1 and CDR2 (germline): SEHNR, FQNEAQ (reference sequence). Between the trimmed V and J ends, which lost 1 base and 0 bases, there was a span of 6 bases. CDR3 DNA sequence: TGTGCCAGCAGCTTAGTTACAGTGAACACTGAAGCTTTCTTT. It is translated as CASSLVTVNTEAFF.

The chain links TRBV4-1 to TRBJ1-3; 8 bases line up with TRBD1. The trim removed 4 bases at V and 4 bases at J, leaving 6 bases unmatched. The CDR3 covers 15 residues. Germline assignment: CDR1 MGHRA and CDR2 YSYEKL. The CDR3 DNA is TGCGCCAGCAGCCTTCCGGGACAGGCAGGAAACACCATATATTTT. This gives the protein CASSLPGQAGNTIYF.

The rearrangement uses TRBV28 and TRBJ2-1; 7 bases map to TRBD1. This CDR3 contains 15 residues. The J segment lost 3 bases and the V segment lost 6 bases, leaving 8 bases of the junction unmatched. Germline CDR1 is MDHEN and CDR2 is SYDVKM. CDR3 loop: CASRTPGQFYNEQFF. The CDR3 DNA follows: TGTGCCAGCAGAACCCCGGGACAGTTCTACAATGAGCAGTTCTTC.

The chain recombines TRBV5-4 with TRBJ2-7; 10 nucleotides match TRBD1. Germline CDR1 is SGHNT and CDR2 is YYREEE (reference sequence). Trimming removed 5 bases from V and 4 bases from J; junction bases left unmatched: 9. The CDR3 runs to 15 residues. CDR3: CASSPGTGVVYEQYF. CDR3 sequence (DNA): TGTGCCAGCAGTCCCGGGACAGGGGTGGTTTACGAGCAGTACTTC.

This clone appeared a single time. The J gene is TRBJ2-1, the V gene TRBV6-5, with D possibly being TRBD1 (6 bases). With 5 bases removed from V and 9 bases from J, the gap between germline ends came to 11 bases. Germline CDR1 reads MNHEY; CDR2 reads SVGAGI. The CDR3 covers 12 residues. CDR3 nucleotide sequence: TGTGCCAGCAGTGGCAGGGACATTGAGCAGTTCTTC. It is translated as CASSGRDIEQFF.

The chain carries TRBV6-5 and TRBJ2-1, with 8 positions matching TRBD1. Germline V gene data show CDR1 as MNHEY and CDR2 as SVGAGI. V lost 5 bases to trimming and J lost 8 bases; unmatched junction nucleotides: 5. The CDR3 sequence is 13 residues long. The CDR3 spells CASSNGQGYEQFF. In DNA, the CDR3 is TGTGCCAGCAGTAACGGACAGGGCTATGAGCAGTTCTTC.

This sequence joins TRBV27 and TRBJ2-3, with a tentative D call TRBD2 (7 bases). There are 18 residues in the CDR3. V shed 3 bases and J shed 1 base, with 20 bases lying between them. From germline, CDR1 is MNHEY and CDR2 SMNVEV (reference sequence). CDR3 amino acids: CASSFIRGGPRGTDTQYF. CDR3 sequence (DNA): TGTGCCAGCAGTTTTATAAGGGGGGGGCCTCGGGGCACAGATACGCAGTATTTT.

This chain joins TRBV19 and TRBJ1-1, with 9 bases that match TRBD1. The CDR3 sequence is 16 residues long. Germline V gene sequence: CDR1 LNHDA, CDR2 SQIVND (reference sequence). V was pared by 5 bases and J by 6 bases, with 13 bases of the junction left unmatched. The CDR3 DNA reads as TGTGCCAGTAGTCCCACAAAAGGGACAGGGAGGGCTGAAGCTTTCTTT. As protein: CASSPTKGTGRAEAFF.

V usage is TRBV6-1 and J usage is TRBJ1-1, with D possibly being TRBD1 (5 bases). Germline loops: CDR1 MNHNS, CDR2 SASEGT. The V and J ends lost 2 bases and 4 bases respectively, with 17 bases between them. The CDR3 is made up of 16 amino acids. CDR3: CASSEFGWGSVTEAFF. The CDR3 bases are TGTGCCAGCAGTGAATTCGGTTGGGGCTCGGTCACTGAAGCTTTCTTT.

V is TRBV6-5 and J is TRBJ1-3, with D unresolved. The CDR3 is 14 residues long. V lost 8 bases, J lost 0 bases, and 11 bases lay in between. Per the germline V gene, CDR1 is MNHEY and CDR2 is SVGAGI. The CDR3 reads CASCPSGSGNTIYF. The CDR3 DNA sequence: TGTGCCAGCTGCCCCTCAGGCTCTGGAAACACCATATATTTT.

CDR3 sequence reads: CASSYSTLAGVEEQFF. The CDR3 DNA follows: TGTGCCAGCAGTTACTCAACACTAGCGGGAGTAGAGGAGCAGTTCTTC. The J gene is TRBJ2-1, the V gene TRBV6-5; 11 nucleotides agree with TRBD2. Trimming cost V 0 bases and J 10 bases; bases outside gene matches: 8. Germline V gives CDR1 MNHEY, CDR2 SVGAGI. There are 16 residues in the CDR3.

The chain employs TRBV6-6 and TRBJ2-1, with 8 bases lining up with TRBD1. J lost 8 bases, V lost 0 bases, and 6 bases had no gene match. The CDR3 sequence is 15 residues long. CDR1 is MNHNY, CDR2 SVGAGI, per germline (reference sequence). CDR3 loop: CASSYSRTGPDEQFF. The CDR3 nucleotides are TGTGCCAGCAGTTACTCGAGGACAGGGCCCGATGAGCAGTTCTTC.

This chain links TRBV5-1 with TRBJ2-5; TRBD1 matches at 7 bases. V lost 3 bases and J lost 1; bases outside the gene matches: 3. Germline CDR1 SGHRS, CDR2 YFSETQ. This CDR3 has 14 amino acids. This chain's CDR3 is CASSSDRVQETQYF. As DNA, the CDR3 is TGCGCCAGCAGCTCCGACAGGGTCCAAGAGACCCAGTACTTC.

J is TRBJ2-7 and V is TRBV7-9, with TRBD1 matching 9 bases. The CDR3 has 15 residues. Per the germline V gene, CDR1 is SEHNR and CDR2 is FQNEAQ (reference sequence). Losses at the gene ends were 5 bases for V and 6 bases for J; bases not matched to a gene: 11. This chain's CDR3 is CASSPRGQGSPEQYF. In DNA, the CDR3 is TGTGCCAGCAGCCCCCGGGGACAGGGTTCCCCCGAGCAGTACTTC.

The V call is TRBV11-2, the J call TRBJ1-1; D might be TRBD1 (5 bases). Germline V gene data show CDR1 as SGHAT and CDR2 as FQNNGV. V was pared by 3 bases and J by 5 bases, with 10 bases between. This CDR3 comprises 13 residues. The CDR3 reads CASSFRGGTEAFF. The CDR3 DNA reads as TGTGCCAGCAGCTTTCGGGGGGGGACTGAAGCTTTCTTT.

J is TRBJ1-6 and V is TRBV6-1; maybe TRBD1 (5 bases). Germline V gene sequence: CDR1 MNHNS, CDR2 SASEGT. V was shortened by 3 bases and J by 8 bases, with 8 bases between the two germline ends. The CDR3 covers 13 residues. CDR3 amino acids: CASSEEGDSPLHF. CDR3 DNA: TGTGCCAGCAGTGAGGAAGGGGATTCACCCCTCCACTTT.

This chain joins TRBV7-9 and TRBJ2-3; unclear D gene. Germline assignment: CDR1 SEHNR and CDR2 FQNEAQ (reference sequence). The CDR3 extends over 14 amino acids. V was clipped by 5 bases and J by 5 bases, with 14 bases between them. The CDR3 region is CASSPRNTGDTQYF. CDR3 nucleotide sequence: TGTGCCAGCAGCCCTCGGAACACGGGAGATACGCAGTATTTT. The variable domain in full, completed from reference TRBV7-9 and TRBJ2-3, reads DTGVSQNPRHKITKRGQNVTFRCDPISEHNRLYWYRQTLGQGPEFLTYFQNEAQLEKSRLLSDRFSAERPKGSFSTLEIQRTEQGDSAMYLCASSPRNTGDTQYFGPGTRLTVL.

The V call is TRBV11-2, the J call TRBJ1-5, with D possibly matching TRBD1 (6 bases). The CDR3 has 15 amino acids. Germline-derived CDR1 and CDR2 are SGHAT and FQNNGV. V gave up 5 bases and J gave up 2 bases, with 13 bases separating them. DNA of the CDR3: TGTGCCAGCAGCCGCGGGGGCGGTGGCAATCAGCCCCAGCATTTT. Protein product: CASSRGGGGNQPQHF. Supplemented by reference TRBV11-2 and TRBJ1-5, the full variable domain reads EAGVAQSPRYKIIEKRQSVAFWCNPISGHATLYWYQQILGQGPKLLIQFQNNGVVDDSQLPKDRFSAERLKGVDSTLKIQPAKLEDSAVYLCASSRGGGGNQPQHFGDGTRLSIL.

The chain carries TRBV4-3 and TRBJ2-2, with 11 bases identical to TRBD1. J gave up 6 bases and V 3 bases, and 3 bases lay outside the gene matches. Germline V lookup: CDR1 LGHNA, CDR2 YSLEER. The CDR3 totals 15 residues. The chain's CDR3 is CASSHADRGPGELFF. Written as DNA, the CDR3 is TGCGCCAGCAGCCACGCGGACAGGGGGCCCGGGGAGCTGTTTTTT.

The chain employs TRBV5-4 and TRBJ2-3, with 9 bases identical to TRBD2. The length of the CDR3 is 15 residues. V trimming: 2 bases; J trimming: 1 base; junction bases outside the gene matches: 2. Germline CDR1 SGHNT, CDR2 YYREEE (reference sequence). This CDR3 reads CASSLRLAGTDTQYF. CDR3 nucleotide sequence: TGTGCCAGCAGCTTACGACTAGCGGGCACAGATACGCAGTATTTT.

This clone was counted a few times. The J gene is TRBJ2-5, the V gene TRBV7-6, with D possibly TRBD2 on 5 matching bases. Germline V gene data show CDR1 as SGHVS and CDR2 as FNYEAQ. The germline V and J ends were trimmed by 2 bases and 2 bases, with 15 bases remaining between them. The CDR3 totals 16 residues. CDR3 sequence (DNA): TGTGCCAGCAGCTTAAATCCGCGGCCGGGGCAAGAGACCCAGTACTTC. This codes for CASSLNPRPGQETQYF.